This T cell receptor (beta chain) was sequenced in a study of brain T cells in children with intractable seizures. This CDR3 is 14 amino acids long. V dropped 3 bases and J dropped 6 bases, with 13 bases sitting between them. The germline gives CDR1 MNHEY, CDR2 SMNVEV (reference sequence). TCRdb's table, derived via immunoSEQ multiplex PCR, lists solely in-frame clones and lacks some. Here the sample spans 1,400 or so clones, 83% being singletons. Sequencing was limited to surgery cases with top T cell transcript signatures in brain tissue. Before surgery, patients took at least one anti-epileptic drug.

This chain uses TRBV27 with TRBJ2-3; D may match TRBD1 or TRBD2 (5 bases each). The starting material was resected brain tissue, obtained at surgery. This clonotype originated in a boy between 10 and 17 years old with focal cortical dysplasia and intractable seizures. CDR3 sequence reads: CASSFGPRGDTQYF. CDR3 nucleotide sequence: TGTGCCAGCAGTTTTGGACCGAGGGGCGATACGCAGTATTTT.